Listed here are 30 T cell receptor beta chains from one sample, sequenced in a study of cytomegalovirus exposure and HLA in healthy donors. With 60 Vbeta and 13 Jbeta primers, the PCR was carried out. This table comes from immunoSEQ multiplex PCR, and its TCRdb copy is limited to in-frame clones, with some not included. The sample records 160,000 or so clones, approximately 80% being singletons. Source material: PBMCs. Receptors were obtained from a woman between 45 and 60 years old in good health and CMV-seronegative.

The genes are TRBV25-1 and TRBJ2-1, with D perhaps TRBD2 (6 bases). The CDR3 runs to 11 residues. CDR1 and CDR2 from the germline V gene are MGHDK and SYGVNS. The V and J ends lost 7 bases and 14 bases respectively, with 15 bases between them. CDR3 DNA sequence: TGTGCCAGCATTGCTGGGACTCGTAAGTTCTTC. Its translation is CASIAGTRKFF.

This chain links TRBV4-3 with TRBJ2-2, with 7 nucleotides matching TRBD1. In germline, CDR1 is LGHNA, CDR2 YSLEER. The CDR3 covers 17 residues. With 1 base clipped from V and 6 bases from J, the junction kept 11 bases outside the gene matches. The CDR3 region is CASSQATTGDGSGELFF. Here the CDR3 DNA reads TGCGCCAGCAGCCAAGCTACAACAGGGGACGGTTCCGGGGAGCTGTTTTTT.

The chain recombines TRBV10-1 with TRBJ1-1; TRBD1 aligns across 10 bases. Germline CDR1 WNHNN, CDR2 SYGVQD (reference sequence). V gave up 4 bases and J gave up 1 base; unmatched junction bases: 6. There are 16 residues in the CDR3. CDR3 sequence reads: CASSGQRTGGNTEAFF. The DNA for the CDR3 is TGCGCCAGCAGTGGACAGAGGACAGGGGGGAACACTGAAGCTTTCTTT.

The genes are TRBV9 and TRBJ2-3, with TRBD2 identical over 8 bases. The CDR3 consists of 16 residues. After removal of 2 bases from V and 5 bases from J, the junction contained 10 bases not matched to a gene. Germline CDR1 SGDLS, CDR2 YYNGEE. The CDR3 region is CASSVGLAGTGDTQYF. The CDR3, as DNA: TGTGCCAGCAGCGTGGGGTTAGCGGGGACCGGAGATACGCAGTATTTT.

This rearrangement joins TRBV27 to TRBJ1-2, with no clear D. The germline V gene encodes CDR1 MNHEY and CDR2 SMNVEV (reference sequence). V lost 6 bases to trimming and J lost 4 bases, with 15 bases between them. The CDR3 spans 14 residues. For the CDR3, the DNA is TGTGCCAGCAGGCCCCTCCCTGAGCGCTATGGCTACACCTTC. Translating it yields CASRPLPERYGYTF.

The V gene is TRBV5-1, the J gene TRBJ1-1; TRBD1 is a possible D gene (6 bases). Trimming cost V 2 bases and J 7 bases, with 9 bases left between them. This CDR3 is built from 12 residues. CDR1 and CDR2 (germline): SGHRS, YFSETQ. Here the CDR3 reads CASSLQGVEAFF. The CDR3 nucleotides are TGCGCCAGCAGCTTACAGGGAGTTGAAGCTTTCTTT.

The chain combines TRBV2 with TRBJ2-2; 16 nucleotides agree with TRBD2. The CDR3 runs 16 residues. The trim removed 8 bases at V and 6 bases at J, leaving 6 bases unmatched. In germline, CDR1 is SNHLY, CDR2 FYNNEI. CDR3 loop: CASGLGTSGGAGELFF. For the CDR3, the DNA is TGTGCCAGCGGATTAGGGACTAGCGGGGGGGCCGGGGAGCTGTTTTTT.

The gene calls are TRBV7-6 and TRBJ2-1; 7 bases map to TRBD1. CDR1 is SGHVS and CDR2 is FNYEAQ in the germline V gene. V was pared by 5 bases and J by 6 bases, with 10 bases of the junction left unmatched. CDR3 length equals 15 residues. DNA of the CDR3: TGTGCCAGCAGCCTGAGACCACAGGGGCCCAATGAGCAGTTCTTC. As protein: CASSLRPQGPNEQFF.

The chain couples TRBV5-4 to TRBJ2-5; the D gene is possibly TRBD1 (5 bases). The CDR3 length is 15 residues. CDR1 and CDR2 (germline): SGHNT, YYREEE (reference sequence). V lost 2 bases, J lost 2 bases, and 13 bases lay in between. CDR3 DNA sequence: TGTGCCAGCAGCTTCGGGCTGACAGCTCAAGAGACCCAGTACTTC. Residues: CASSFGLTAQETQYF.

The chain recombines TRBV28 with TRBJ2-5; TRBD1 matches 7 bases. Germline lookup yields CDR1 MDHEN and CDR2 SYDVKM. J was trimmed by 1 base and V by 4 bases; bases with no gene match: 6. There are 15 residues in the CDR3. CDR3 sequence (DNA): TGTGCCAGCAGTTCCCTCAGGGGGACCCAAGAGACCCAGTACTTC. This codes for CASSSLRGTQETQYF.

The chain has TRBV7-2 and TRBJ2-7; 14 nucleotides agree with TRBD2. V lost 6 bases, J lost 0 bases, and 10 bases stayed unmatched. Germline CDR1 reads SGHTA; CDR2 reads FQGNSA. The CDR3 consists of 18 residues. The CDR3 sequence is CASSRTGTSGSYSYEQYF. Written as DNA, the CDR3 is TGTGCCAGCAGTCGGACCGGGACTAGCGGGAGTTACTCCTACGAGCAGTACTTC.

This chain connects TRBV19 to TRBJ2-7; 10 nucleotides agree with TRBD1. The CDR3 is made up of 17 amino acids. J gave up 3 bases and V 10 bases, and 18 bases lay outside the gene matches. Germline CDR1 reads LNHDA; CDR2 reads SQIVND (reference sequence). The CDR3 nucleotides are TGTGCCACGGCTTCCGGGACAGGGGTAATGAGACGCTACGAGCAGTACTTC. Translating gives CATASGTGVMRRYEQYF.

The chain employs TRBV5-1 and TRBJ2-7; 11 positions match TRBD2. After removal of 0 bases from V and 4 bases from J, the junction contained 6 bases not matched to a gene. The CDR3 spans 16 residues. Germline V gene data show CDR1 as SGHRS and CDR2 as YFSETQ. CDR3 in DNA: TGCGCCAGCAGCTTGGTGGTAGCGGGAGGGGGATACGAGCAGTACTTC. It yields the protein CASSLVVAGGGYEQYF.

This clone was observed a few times. V usage is TRBV4-3 and J usage is TRBJ1-1; 8 nucleotides line up with TRBD1. Germline CDR1 LGHNA, CDR2 YSLEER. J gave up 3 bases and V 2 bases, and 2 bases lay outside the gene matches. The CDR3 is 14 residues long. Here the CDR3 reads CASSQRTGYTEAFF. CDR3 in DNA: TGCGCCAGCAGCCAAAGGACAGGGTACACTGAAGCTTTCTTT.

This chain uses TRBV9 with TRBJ2-1; maybe TRBD2 (5 bases). Germline lookup yields CDR1 SGDLS and CDR2 YYNGEE. V was trimmed by 3 bases and J by 10 bases, leaving 17 bases between them. The CDR3 extends over 14 amino acids. The CDR3 coding sequence is TGTGCCAGCAGCGAACCCGGGGTAGCAAGGGAGCAGTTCTTC. Encoded protein: CASSEPGVAREQFF. The entire variable domain, with the rest obtained from reference TRBV9 and TRBJ2-1, is as follows: DSGVTQTPKHLITATGQRVTLRCSPRSGDLSVYWYQQSLDQGLQFLIQYYNGEERAKGNILERFSAQQFPDLHSELNLSSLELGDSALYFCASSEPGVAREQFFGPGTRLTVL.

The chain combines TRBV7-9 with TRBJ2-2, with a possible D match to TRBD2 (5 bases). CDR1 is SEHNR, CDR2 FQNEAQ, per germline (reference sequence). With 5 bases removed from V and 5 bases from J, the gap between germline ends came to 15 bases. The CDR3 runs 15 residues. Here the CDR3 reads CASSPPGSGTGELFF. The CDR3 DNA reads TGTGCCAGCAGCCCCCCAGGTTCGGGGACCGGGGAGCTGTTTTTT. The variable domain in full, completed from reference TRBV7-9 and TRBJ2-2, reads DTGVSQNPRHKITKRGQNVTFRCDPISEHNRLYWYRQTLGQGPEFLTYFQNEAQLEKSRLLSDRFSAERPKGSFSTLEIQRTEQGDSAMYLCASSPPGSGTGELFFGEGSRLTVL.

The chain couples TRBV7-8 to TRBJ1-5, with 7 bases that match TRBD1. Looked up from germline, CDR1 is SGHVS and CDR2 is FQNEAQ. This CDR3 region has 18 residues. V lost 5 bases to trimming and J lost 1 base; unmatched junction nucleotides: 14. The CDR3 DNA is TGTGCCAGCAGCCATAGAAACCCGGGACAGTGGAGCAATCAGCCCCAGCATTTT. Its translation is CASSHRNPGQWSNQPQHF.

The CDR3 nucleotides read TGTGCCAGTATCTCAAACAGGGAGGAGCAGTTCTTC. Amino acids: CASISNREEQFF. The chain joins TRBV28 to TRBJ2-1; TRBD1 is a possible D gene (6 bases). The V end lost 9 bases, the J end lost 10 bases, and 16 bases lay between the germline ends. Germline values: CDR1 MDHEN, CDR2 SYDVKM. The CDR3 totals 12 residues.

The J gene is TRBJ1-4, the V gene TRBV28; unclear D gene. CDR3 length: 14 residues. Looked up from germline, CDR1 is MDHEN and CDR2 is SYDVKM. Trimming took off 6 bases at V and 7 bases at J, with 15 bases between the two ends. CDR3 DNA sequence: TGTGCCAGCAGATTTGGAGGGATGGGTGAAAAACTGTTTTTT. Translation: CASRFGGMGEKLFF.

The chain is built from TRBV15 and TRBJ1-4, with TRBD1 matching over 7 bases. The CDR3 spans 15 residues. Germline V gene data show CDR1 as LNHNV and CDR2 as YYDKDF (reference sequence). Trimming removed 0 bases from V and 8 bases from J; junction bases left unmatched: 6. DNA for the CDR3: TGTGCCACCAGCAGAGATCCGACAGGGTACGAAAAACTGTTTTTT. Protein: CATSRDPTGYEKLFF.

The chain employs TRBV28 and TRBJ2-2; maybe TRBD1 (5 bases). V was cut by 3 bases and J by 0 bases, with 11 bases left in between. There are 16 residues in the CDR3. Looked up from germline, CDR1 is MDHEN and CDR2 is SYDVKM. The CDR3 coding sequence is TGTGCCAGCAGTTTCTCGACAGCACCGAACACCGGGGAGCTGTTTTTT. This sequence encodes CASSFSTAPNTGELFF.

This clone was seen a handful of times. In DNA, the CDR3 is TGTGCCAGCAGCCATATCCCGGGGAGTAGGGACACTGAAGCTTTCTTT. Its protein is CASSHIPGSRDTEAFF. The chain recombines TRBV28 with TRBJ1-1; no reliable D call. V was trimmed by 6 bases and J by 3 bases, leaving 20 bases between them. The CDR3 length is 16 residues. Germline-derived CDR1 and CDR2 are MDHEN and SYDVKM.

This CDR3 is CATSRGDRGQETQYF. CDR3 DNA sequence: TGTGCCACCAGCAGAGGGGACAGGGGGCAAGAGACCCAGTACTTC. The rearrangement uses TRBV15 and TRBJ2-5; 11 bases line up with TRBD1. CDR1 and CDR2 (germline): LNHNV, YYDKDF (reference sequence). The CDR3 contains 15 residues. V lost 1 base and J lost 2; bases outside the gene matches: 0.

CDR3 loop: CASSLVGRVEETQYF. The CDR3 DNA sequence: TGTGCCAGCAGCTTAGTGGGCAGGGTGGAAGAGACCCAGTACTTC. This chain joins TRBV7-2 and TRBJ2-5, with a tentative D call TRBD1 (5 bases). CDR1 is SGHTA, CDR2 FQGNSA, per germline. Trimming took off 1 base at V and 3 bases at J, with 12 bases between the two ends. CDR3 length equals 15 residues.

The sample holds a few counts of this clone. The J gene is TRBJ2-5, the V gene TRBV28; D not resolved. CDR1 is MDHEN and CDR2 is SYDVKM in the germline V gene. Deletions cut 4 bases from V and 2 bases from J, with 11 bases between. The CDR3 covers 14 residues. The DNA for the CDR3 is TGTGCCAGCAGTTCCCTACGTGGTCAAGAGACCCAGTACTTC. This encodes CASSSLRGQETQYF.

The V and J genes are TRBV28 and TRBJ2-1, with 11 bases aligning to TRBD2. Germline CDR1 MDHEN, CDR2 SYDVKM. The CDR3 has 15 residues. The ends lost 3 bases at V and 9 bases at J; junction bases unmatched: 7. In DNA, the CDR3 is TGTGCCAGCAGTTTGGGGCTAGCGGGAGGTGGTGAGCAGTTCTTC. Translating gives CASSLGLAGGGEQFF.

The rearrangement joins TRBV28 to TRBJ1-1; D not resolved. This CDR3 contains 12 residues. Trimming cost V 5 bases and J 6 bases, with 10 bases left between them. Germline V gene data show CDR1 as MDHEN and CDR2 as SYDVKM. CDR3 nucleotide sequence: TGTGCCAGCAGTGCCCTATATGCTGAAGCTTTCTTT. It codes for CASSALYAEAFF. The entire variable domain, with the rest obtained from reference TRBV28 and TRBJ1-1, is as follows: DVKVTQSSRYLVKRTGEKVFLECVQDMDHENMFWYRQDPGLGLRLIYFSYDVKMKEKGDIPEGYSVSREKKERFSLILESASTNQTSMYLCASSALYAEAFFGQGTRLTVV.

V is TRBV19 and J is TRBJ2-7; D might be TRBD2 (5 bases). The germline gives CDR1 LNHDA, CDR2 SQIVND (reference sequence). The V gene lost 6 bases and the J gene lost 7 bases, with 16 bases spanning the gap. The CDR3 is made up of 13 amino acids. As DNA, the CDR3 is TGTGCCAGTAGGCCCGGGGAGCCGGGAGAGCAGTACTTC. As protein: CASRPGEPGEQYF.

The J gene is TRBJ1-1, the V gene TRBV7-3, with D unclear. The germline CDR1 and CDR2 sequences are SGHTA and FQGTGA. With 6 bases removed from V and 1 base from J, the gap between germline ends came to 9 bases. This CDR3 comprises 13 residues. CDR3 in DNA: TGTGCCAGCAGGGCAACAGCGAACACTGAAGCTTTCTTT. This gives the protein CASRATANTEAFF.

This clone turned up a few times. The rearrangement joins TRBV28 to TRBJ2-5; weak D call: TRBD2 (6 bases). Trimming pared 7 bases from V and 2 bases from J, leaving 17 bases between. Germline V gene data show CDR1 as MDHEN and CDR2 as SYDVKM. The CDR3 is made up of 15 amino acids. The CDR3 reads CASNWRGGLQETQYF. In DNA, the CDR3 is TGTGCCAGCAATTGGCGGGGCGGACTACAAGAGACCCAGTACTTC.